Included here is one TCR beta chain sequence, with context. Its target is not known. Method: immunoSEQ multiplex PCR; TCRdb's copy keeps in-frame clones and lacks some. The repertoire holds approximately 9,000 clones, with roughly four fifths as singletons. These data are taken from a study of T cell repertoires in ileal Crohn's disease. At the level of the study: Every patient was operated on for stricturing (roughly 61%) or penetrating (around 40%) complications. About half received postoperative treatment, about a dozen with thiopurines and under 20 anti-TNF. Study results and limitations: High-frequency clones were more common in sorted CD8 than CD4 cells.

V was clipped by 4 bases and J by 2 bases, with 21 bases between them. There are 17 residues in the CDR3. CDR1 is SGHVS, CDR2 FNYEAQ, per germline. This receptor was taken from an adult with Crohn's disease. Source material: ileal tissue. This chain joins TRBV7-6 and TRBJ2-7; tentative D call: TRBD2 (5 bases). This CDR3 is CASSSAPWEPRTYEQYF. DNA for the CDR3: TGTGCCAGCAGCTCAGCCCCATGGGAGCCAAGAACCTACGAGCAGTACTTC.